This record concerns one TCR beta chain sequence. Its specificity is unknown. Germline loops: CDR1 MNHEY, CDR2 SMNVEV (reference sequence). This CDR3 has 13 amino acids. V was pared by 5 bases and J by 2 bases, with 9 bases between. This sample was included in a study of T cell responses to AZD1222 COVID-19 vaccine. Sequencing was performed with immunoSEQ multiplex PCR; in TCRdb, only in-frame clones are kept and a portion is missing. Altogether under 250,000 clones are present, 85% to 95% being singletons, with the ten largest covering approximately 1%. Study-level points and caveats: Just a handful of people given AZD1222 tested seropositive at baseline. The donor group comprised mostly white British people and more females; the analysis possibly underestimated clonal diversity.

Source: peripheral blood, taken on day 0 of MenACWY control vaccination. This TCR was recovered from an adult in good health. The chain combines TRBV27 with TRBJ1-1, with D perhaps TRBD1 (5 bases). The DNA for the CDR3 is TGTGCCAGCAGTCGGGACGGTAACACTGAAGCTTTCTTT. Its translation is CASSRDGNTEAFF.